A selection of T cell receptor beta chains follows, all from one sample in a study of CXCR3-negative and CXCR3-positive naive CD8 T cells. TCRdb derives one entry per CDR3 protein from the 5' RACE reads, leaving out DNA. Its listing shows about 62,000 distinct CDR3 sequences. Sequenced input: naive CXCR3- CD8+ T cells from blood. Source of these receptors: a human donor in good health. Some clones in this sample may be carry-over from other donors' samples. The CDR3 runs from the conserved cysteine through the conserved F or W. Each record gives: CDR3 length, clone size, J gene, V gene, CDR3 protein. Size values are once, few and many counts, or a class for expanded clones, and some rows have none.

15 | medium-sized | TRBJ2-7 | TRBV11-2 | CASSHAGTFSYEQYF
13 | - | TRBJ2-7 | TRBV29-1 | CSVVEDRSYEQYF
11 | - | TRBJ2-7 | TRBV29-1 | CSGARVDGQYF
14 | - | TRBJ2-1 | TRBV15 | CATSRGTEYNEQFF
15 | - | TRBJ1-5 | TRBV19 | CASRWYEGSNQPQHF
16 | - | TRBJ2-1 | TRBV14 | CASSQVWDPSYNEQFF
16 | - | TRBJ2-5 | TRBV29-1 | CSVSAGQGGVYGTLYF
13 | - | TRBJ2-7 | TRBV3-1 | CASSQETSYEQYF
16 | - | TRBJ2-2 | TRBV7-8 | CASSLRQTIVTGELFF
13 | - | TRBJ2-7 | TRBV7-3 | CASRWDSGSEQYF
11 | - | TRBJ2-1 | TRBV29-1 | CSVLGYNEQFF
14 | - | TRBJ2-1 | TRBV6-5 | CASRERGSYNEQFF
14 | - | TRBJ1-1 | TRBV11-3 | CASSAGQPNTEAFF
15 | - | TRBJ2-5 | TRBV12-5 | CASGFGQGAGETQYF
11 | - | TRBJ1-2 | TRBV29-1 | CSGSEGKGYTF
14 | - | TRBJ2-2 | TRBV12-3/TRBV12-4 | CASVLGLVTGELFF
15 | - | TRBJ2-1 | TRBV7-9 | CASSPAGSSYNEQFF
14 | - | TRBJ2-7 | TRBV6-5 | CASSYSMAEDEQYF
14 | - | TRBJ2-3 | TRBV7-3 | CASSLTDSTDTQYF
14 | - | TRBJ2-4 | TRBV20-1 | CSAREQGAKNIQYF
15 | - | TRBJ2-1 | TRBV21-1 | CASRSGQGEGNEQFF
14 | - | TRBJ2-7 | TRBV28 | CASSSGTGGVEQYF
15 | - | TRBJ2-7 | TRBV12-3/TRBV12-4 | CASSLMGTGGHEQYF
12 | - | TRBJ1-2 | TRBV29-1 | CSVDLTTVDYTF
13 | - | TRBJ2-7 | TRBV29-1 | CSVEGMPSYEQYF
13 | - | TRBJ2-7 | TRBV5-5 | CASSLTVSYEQYF
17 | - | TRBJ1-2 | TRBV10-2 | CASPYVNGGPGYDGYTF
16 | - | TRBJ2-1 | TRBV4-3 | CASSQDRAGGHNEQFF
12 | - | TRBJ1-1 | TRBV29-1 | CSVAGGNPEAFF
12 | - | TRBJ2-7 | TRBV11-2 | CASSLYPVEQYF
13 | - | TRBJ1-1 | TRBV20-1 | CSARDQGDTEAFF
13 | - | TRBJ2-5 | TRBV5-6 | CASSLAGSETQYF
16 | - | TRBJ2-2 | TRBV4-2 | CASSQELRTNTGELFF
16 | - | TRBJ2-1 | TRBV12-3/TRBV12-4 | CASTAVGGPSYNEQFF
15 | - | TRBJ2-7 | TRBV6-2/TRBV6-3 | CASSYGTSGSDEQYF
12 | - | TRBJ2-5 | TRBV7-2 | CASSLFQETQYF
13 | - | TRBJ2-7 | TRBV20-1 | CSATLENSYEQYF
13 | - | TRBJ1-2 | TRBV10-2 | CASRETGGDGYTF
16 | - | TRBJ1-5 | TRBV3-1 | CASSQDWGLNNQPQHF
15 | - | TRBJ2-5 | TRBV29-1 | CSVEDQAGVLETQYF
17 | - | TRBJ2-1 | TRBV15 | CATSQGLAEPSYNEQFF
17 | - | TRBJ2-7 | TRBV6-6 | CASIRSPGGPRIYEQYF
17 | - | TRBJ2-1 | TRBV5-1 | CASSLVLAGGSYNEQFF
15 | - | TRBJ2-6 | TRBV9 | CASSVDGSGANVLTF
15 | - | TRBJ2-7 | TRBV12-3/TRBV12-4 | CASSPRLAGGQEQYF
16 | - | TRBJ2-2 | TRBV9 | CASSVVGQGHTGELFF